A single sample gave rise to the 32 T cell receptor beta chains below, sequenced in a study of OX40 agonist ivuxolimab in advanced cancers. Method: immunoSEQ multiplex PCR; TCRdb's copy keeps in-frame clones and lacks some. The sample has 90,000 to 100,000 clones, roughly 90% seen once. The sequencing here drew on CD4+ or CD8+ T cells sorted from blood, taken in a trial of the OX40 agonist ivuxolimab. The receptors stem from an adult with an advanced solid tumor such as melanoma, head and neck, liver or kidney cancer.

This clone showed up just once. The V gene is TRBV5-6, the J gene TRBJ2-7; D remains unclear. Germline CDR1 reads SGHDT; CDR2 reads YYEEEE. The length of the CDR3 is 12 residues. The ends were cut back, 1 base at V and 12 bases at J, with 14 bases in the middle. The DNA of the CDR3 is TGTGCCAGCAGCTTGCTGGGCCGCCCGGGGTACTTC. This sequence encodes CASSLLGRPGYF.

J is TRBJ2-3 and V is TRBV9, with D perhaps matching TRBD2 (6 bases). CDR1 and CDR2 (germline): SGDLS, YYNGEE. Trimming took off 5 bases at V and 2 bases at J, with 12 bases between the two ends. The CDR3 loop spans 14 amino acids. The CDR3 bases are TGTGCCAGCAGTCTTAGCGGTGTCACAGATACGCAGTATTTT. This translates into CASSLSGVTDTQYF.

The chain employs TRBV7-2 and TRBJ1-2, with 7 bases fitting TRBD1. Germline lookup yields CDR1 SGHTA and CDR2 FQGNSA. After removal of 2 bases from V and 1 base from J, the junction contained 4 bases not matched to a gene. The CDR3 length is 15 residues. The CDR3, as DNA: TGTGCCAGCAGCTTATTAGGGGGCGGTAACTATGGCTACACCTTC. This sequence encodes CASSLLGGGNYGYTF.

This chain uses TRBV28 with TRBJ2-3; 9 bases are a match to TRBD2. The ends lost 5 bases at V and 9 bases at J; junction bases unmatched: 15. CDR3 length: 16 amino acids. The germline gives CDR1 MDHEN, CDR2 SYDVKM. The CDR3 loop is CASSDSAGGRARTQYF. In nucleotides, the CDR3 is TGTGCCAGCAGTGATTCGGCTGGCGGGAGGGCCCGCACGCAGTATTTT.

The chain combines TRBV9 with TRBJ1-1; D call uncertain. Trimming pared 3 bases from V and 8 bases from J, leaving 14 bases between. CDR3 length: 13 residues. The V gene's germline CDR1 is SGDLS and CDR2 YYNGEE. As DNA, the CDR3 is TGTGCCAGCAGCGAGGACCTCATGACCGAAGCTTTCTTT. Its translation is CASSEDLMTEAFF.

This chain links TRBV9 with TRBJ2-5; maybe TRBD1 (5 bases). Trimming left V 0 bases short and J 8 bases short, with 17 bases between. The CDR3 contains 15 residues. Per germline, CDR1 SGDLS and CDR2 YYNGEE. The CDR3 here is CASSVVDDRITTQYF. CDR3 coding DNA: TGTGCCAGCAGCGTAGTTGATGACAGAATAACAACCCAGTACTTC.

This clone was recorded only once. This rearrangement joins TRBV5-1 to TRBJ2-5; 9 nucleotides line up with TRBD2. Germline-derived CDR1 and CDR2 are SGHRS and YFSETQ. The CDR3 is 17 residues long. Losses at the gene ends were 0 bases for V and 1 base for J; bases not matched to a gene: 7. The CDR3 is CASSLDVGGRAQETQYF. The CDR3 DNA reads as TGCGCCAGCAGCTTGGATGTCGGCGGGAGGGCCCAAGAGACCCAGTACTTC.

The chain uses TRBV19 and TRBJ2-2; 7 bases agree with TRBD1. Germline V gene sequence: CDR1 LNHDA, CDR2 SQIVND (reference sequence). V trimming: 10 bases; J trimming: 4 bases; junction bases outside the gene matches: 9. The CDR3 has 14 residues. The CDR3: CATCHRGGTGELFF. CDR3 in DNA: TGTGCCACGTGTCACAGGGGCGGCACCGGGGAGCTGTTTTTT.

V is TRBV6-6 and J is TRBJ2-5, with TRBD1 matching 10 bases. CDR3 length: 14 amino acids. CDR1 is MNHNY, CDR2 SVGAGI, per germline (reference sequence). V dropped 4 bases and J dropped 6; count of bases not matched to a gene: 5. The CDR3 DNA is TGTGCCAGCAGTTCCAGGACAGGGGGGAAGACCCAGTACTTC. Protein product: CASSSRTGGKTQYF.

The chain has TRBV28 and TRBJ2-7, with D possibly called TRBD1 or TRBD2 (5 bases each). Germline CDR1 reads MDHEN; CDR2 reads SYDVKM. Trimming shortened V by 4 bases and J by 12 bases, and 19 bases separated the two germline ends. The CDR3 contains 13 residues. The CDR3 DNA is TGTGCCAGCAGTTCACCGGGGCCTCCGAGAACGTACTTC. This codes for CASSSPGPPRTYF.

This chain joins TRBV5-4 and TRBJ2-7; 9 nucleotides agree with TRBD1. Germline V gene data show CDR1 as SGHNT and CDR2 as YYREEE (reference sequence). The CDR3 sequence is 16 residues long. V lost 4 bases, J lost 2 bases, and 10 bases stayed unmatched. The CDR3 coding sequence is TGTGCCAGCAGCCAAGCTAACAGGGGGCCGGCCTACGAGCAGTACTTC. Protein sequence: CASSQANRGPAYEQYF.

The gene calls are TRBV11-2 and TRBJ1-1; the D is unclear. The CDR3 has 14 residues. CDR1 SGHAT and CDR2 FQNNGV come from the germline V gene. V lost 1 base and J 4 bases, leaving 10 bases between the germline ends. In DNA, the CDR3 is TGTGCCAGCAGCTTAGGAACAGTGGCCACTGAAGCTTTCTTT. This codes for CASSLGTVATEAFF. Complete variable domain (other parts from reference TRBV11-2 and TRBJ1-1): EAGVAQSPRYKIIEKRQSVAFWCNPISGHATLYWYQQILGQGPKLLIQFQNNGVVDDSQLPKDRFSAERLKGVDSTLKIQPAKLEDSAVYLCASSLGTVATEAFFGQGTRLTVV.

The rearrangement uses TRBV7-6 and TRBJ1-2, with 9 bases matching TRBD1. Germline CDR1 and CDR2: SGHVS and FNYEAQ. V lost 5 bases, J lost 8 bases, and 12 bases stayed unmatched. The CDR3 is made up of 15 amino acids. For the CDR3, the DNA is TGTGCCAGCAGCCCGTCCCGGGACAGGGTTTTGGGCTACACCTTC. It yields the protein CASSPSRDRVLGYTF. Full variable domain (outside the CDR3, taken from reference TRBV7-6 and TRBJ1-2): GAGVSQSPRYKVTKRGQDVALRCDPISGHVSLYWYRQALGQGPEFLTYFNYEAQQDKSGLPNDRFSAERPEGSISTLTIQRTEQRDSAMYRCASSPSRDRVLGYTFGSGTRLTVV.

This rearrangement joins TRBV28 to TRBJ2-5; D gene unclear. Germline lookup yields CDR1 MDHEN and CDR2 SYDVKM. V was clipped by 1 base and J by 1 base, with 10 bases between them. This CDR3 contains 15 residues. The CDR3 reads CASSLFRTAQETQYF. CDR3 bases: TGTGCCAGCAGTTTATTTCGGACGGCCCAAGAGACCCAGTACTTC.

This chain joins TRBV5-1 and TRBJ2-7, with D uncertain. Germline CDR1 is SGHRS and CDR2 is YFSETQ. Deletions cut 1 base from V and 3 bases from J, with 8 bases between. This CDR3 region has 13 residues. CDR3 sequence reads: CASSLSTIYEQYF. CDR3 in DNA: TGCGCCAGCAGCTTGTCGACGATCTACGAGCAGTACTTC.

The genes are TRBV6-1 and TRBJ2-7; D call uncertain. The CDR3 extends over 15 amino acids. V was pared by 2 bases and J by 0 bases, with 11 bases between. Germline CDR1 reads MNHNS; CDR2 reads SASEGT. The CDR3 sequence: CASSEIGGSSYEQYF. CDR3 sequence (DNA): TGTGCCAGCAGTGAAATCGGCGGCAGCTCCTACGAGCAGTACTTC.

A few counts support this clone. The J gene is TRBJ1-2, the V gene TRBV27; possibly TRBD1 for D (6 bases). V lost 1 base to trimming and J lost 4 bases, with 19 bases between them. The CDR3 loop spans 17 amino acids. Germline V gives CDR1 MNHEY, CDR2 SMNVEV (reference sequence). CDR3 nucleotide sequence: TGTGCCAGCAGTTTATTTTGGATGACTAAGGACAGCTATGGCTACACCTTC. This encodes CASSLFWMTKDSYGYTF.

The chain employs TRBV6-5 and TRBJ2-3, with 7 bases matching TRBD1. This CDR3 has 15 amino acids. The V and J ends lost 5 bases and 2 bases, in that order; junction bases with no gene match: 7. Germline lookup yields CDR1 MNHEY and CDR2 SVGAGI. For the CDR3, the DNA is TGTGCCAGCAGTCGGACAGGACGCCCCACAGATACGCAGTATTTT. Translation: CASSRTGRPTDTQYF.

The CDR3 DNA is TGTGCCACCAGCCCTGGGGGTCTCATGAACACTGAAGCTTTCTTT. Translated, it gives CATSPGGLMNTEAFF. The chain recombines TRBV15 with TRBJ1-1; D possibly corresponds to TRBD1 (5 bases). Germline V CDR1 and CDR2: LNHNV, YYDKDF (reference sequence). The CDR3 is 15 residues long. Trimming pared 5 bases from V and 0 bases from J, leaving 13 bases between. Looking up the rest from reference TRBV15 and TRBJ1-1 gives the full variable domain: DAMVIQNPRYQVTQFGKPVTLSCSQTLNHNVMYWYQQKSSQAPKLLFHYYDKDFNNEADTPDNFQSRRPNTSFCFLDIRSPGLGDTAMYLCATSPGGLMNTEAFFGQGTRLTVV.

The genes are TRBV5-1 and TRBJ1-1; a possible D gene is TRBD1 (5 bases). Germline V CDR1 and CDR2: SGHRS, YFSETQ. The CDR3 loop spans 14 amino acids. Trimming left V 4 bases short and J 4 bases short, with 14 bases between. CDR3 bases: TGCGCCAGCAGCGGGGGATTTACTTCCACTGAAGCTTTCTTT. The encoded protein is CASSGGFTSTEAFF.

This clone was recorded only once. The chain links TRBV29-1 to TRBJ1-1, with 7 bases identical to TRBD1. Unmatched junction bases numbered 4, after V lost 6 bases and J lost 3 bases. CDR3 length equals 12 residues. Germline lookup yields CDR1 SQVTM and CDR2 ANQGSEA. The DNA of the CDR3 is TGCAGCGTACGTCAGGGGGACACTGAAGCTTTCTTT. Amino acids: CSVRQGDTEAFF.

The chain combines TRBV6-6 with TRBJ2-1; no definite D call. Germline loops: CDR1 MNHNY, CDR2 SVGAGI (reference sequence). V gave up 8 bases and J gave up 9 bases, with 20 bases separating them. CDR3 length: 14 residues. CDR3 DNA: TGTGCCAGCGCTGGACCCCCAGGTTTTGCTGAGCAGTTCTTC. It is translated as CASAGPPGFAEQFF.

DNA of the CDR3: TGCGCCAGCAGCCGCGGGACGGTAGTCCAAGAGACCCAGTACTTC. This sequence encodes CASSRGTVVQETQYF. V usage is TRBV4-1 and J usage is TRBJ2-5; perhaps TRBD2 as D (6 bases). The V end lost 4 bases, the J end lost 1 base, and 13 bases lay between the germline ends. This CDR3 has 15 residues. CDR1 and CDR2 from the germline V gene are MGHRA and YSYEKL.

The chain carries TRBV6-1 and TRBJ2-5, with D perhaps assigned TRBD1 or TRBD2 (5 bases each). The CDR3 consists of 15 residues. Germline V gives CDR1 MNHNS, CDR2 SASEGT. Trimming shortened V by 7 bases and J by 2 bases, and 17 bases separated the two germline ends. The CDR3 reads CASTKYTGAQETQYF. CDR3 DNA sequence: TGTGCCAGCACCAAATATACCGGGGCGCAAGAGACCCAGTACTTC.

The chain recombines TRBV28 with TRBJ1-2, with D perhaps matching TRBD1 (6 bases). The V end was cut by 7 bases, the J end by 2 bases, with 11 bases between. CDR1 MDHEN and CDR2 SYDVKM come from the germline V gene. This CDR3 is built from 13 residues. Here the CDR3 DNA reads TGTGCCAGCACTACCGGACAGAACTATGGCTACACCTTC. It encodes CASTTGQNYGYTF.

The chain employs TRBV29-1 and TRBJ1-1; D unclear. The CDR3 contains 15 residues. Germline V gives CDR1 SQVTM, CDR2 ANQGSEA. Trimming stripped 1 base from V and 0 bases from J, with 12 bases between. CDR3: CSVEAPPAMNTEAFF. The CDR3 DNA reads TGCAGCGTTGAAGCCCCGCCGGCTATGAACACTGAAGCTTTCTTT.

The chain is built from TRBV11-2 and TRBJ2-1; D remains unclear. CDR3 length: 13 residues. The V end lost 3 bases, the J end lost 7 bases, and 10 bases lay between the germline ends. CDR1 and CDR2 from the germline V gene are SGHAT and FQNNGV. CDR3 in DNA: TGTGCCAGCAGCTTTCCCGCCCGGAATGAGCAGTTCTTC. Translating gives CASSFPARNEQFF. The full variable domain, its missing parts supplied by reference TRBV11-2 and TRBJ2-1, is EAGVAQSPRYKIIEKRQSVAFWCNPISGHATLYWYQQILGQGPKLLIQFQNNGVVDDSQLPKDRFSAERLKGVDSTLKIQPAKLEDSAVYLCASSFPARNEQFFGPGTRLTVL.

V and J are TRBV10-2 and TRBJ2-1; 7 nucleotides match TRBD2. Germline lookup yields CDR1 WSHSY and CDR2 SAAADI. This CDR3 is built from 12 residues. Trimming at V came to 4 bases and at J to 7 bases, leaving 1 base not matched to a gene. The CDR3 DNA is TGCGCCAGCAGTGGAGCGGGGAATGAGCAGTTCTTC. Translated: CASSGAGNEQFF.

Here the CDR3 DNA reads TGTGCCAGCAGTCCGCAGGGGGCCGGGAGGGAAAAACTGTTTTTT. Encoded protein: CASSPQGAGREKLFF. The rearrangement joins TRBV6-6 to TRBJ1-4; 8 positions agree with TRBD1. Germline values: CDR1 MNHNY, CDR2 SVGAGI (reference sequence). The CDR3 is 15 amino acids. V was clipped by 5 bases and J by 8 bases; unmatched bases: 10.

The V and J genes are TRBV10-3 and TRBJ2-1, with TRBD2 matching over 13 bases. Per germline, CDR1 ENHRY and CDR2 SYGVKD. Germline trimming cut 8 bases from V and 6 bases from J; bases unmatched to any gene: 4. The CDR3 is made up of 14 amino acids. The CDR3 reads CAIGGTSGINEQFF. Written as DNA, the CDR3 is TGTGCCATCGGGGGGACTAGCGGGATCAATGAGCAGTTCTTC.

The chain employs TRBV5-1 and TRBJ2-5; TRBD2 aligns across 8 bases. There are 14 residues in the CDR3. Trimming removed 5 bases from V and 3 bases from J; junction bases left unmatched: 6. Germline CDR1 SGHRS, CDR2 YFSETQ. The CDR3 DNA reads as TGCGCCAGCAGGTTCAGCGGGAGAGAAGAGACCCAGTACTTC. Translation: CASRFSGREETQYF.

The chain has TRBV5-1 and TRBJ2-2, with 7 bases identical to TRBD2. The CDR3 has 16 amino acids. Germline-derived CDR1 and CDR2 are SGHRS and YFSETQ. The V gene end was trimmed by 3 bases and the J gene end by 4 bases; junction bases not matched to a gene: 9. CDR3 in DNA: TGCGCCAGCAGCTCAACTAGCGCCGGCGCCACCGGGGAGCTGTTTTTT. Translation: CASSSTSAGATGELFF.